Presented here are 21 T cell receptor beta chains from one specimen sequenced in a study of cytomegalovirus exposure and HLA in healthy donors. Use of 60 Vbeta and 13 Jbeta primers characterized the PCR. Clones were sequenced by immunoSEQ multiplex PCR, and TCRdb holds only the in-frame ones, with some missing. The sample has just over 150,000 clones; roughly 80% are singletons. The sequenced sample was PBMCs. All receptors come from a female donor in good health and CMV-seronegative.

The CDR3 DNA reads as TGTGCCAGTAAAACCGGGACAGGTTCTCAAGAGACCCAGTACTTC. Its translation: CASKTGTGSQETQYF. This chain joins TRBV19 and TRBJ2-5; 8 bases are a match to TRBD1. V dropped 7 bases and J dropped 2; count of bases not matched to a gene: 9. The germline V gene encodes CDR1 LNHDA and CDR2 SQIVND (reference sequence). The CDR3 consists of 15 residues.

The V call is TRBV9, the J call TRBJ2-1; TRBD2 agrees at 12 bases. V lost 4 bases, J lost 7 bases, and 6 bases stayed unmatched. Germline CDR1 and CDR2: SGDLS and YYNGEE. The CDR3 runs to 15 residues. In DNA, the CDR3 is TGTGCCAGCAGCTCAACCGGGACTAGCGGGAATGAGCAGTTCTTC. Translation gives CASSSTGTSGNEQFF.

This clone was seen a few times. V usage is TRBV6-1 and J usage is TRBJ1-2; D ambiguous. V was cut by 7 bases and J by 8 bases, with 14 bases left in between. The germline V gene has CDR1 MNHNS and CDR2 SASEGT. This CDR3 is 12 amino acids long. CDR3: CASIQRTGGYTF. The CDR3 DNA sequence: TGTGCCAGCATCCAGCGGACTGGCGGCTACACCTTC.

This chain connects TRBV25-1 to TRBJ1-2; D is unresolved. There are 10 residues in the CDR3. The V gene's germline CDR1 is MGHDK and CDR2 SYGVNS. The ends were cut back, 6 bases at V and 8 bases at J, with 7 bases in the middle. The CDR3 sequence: CASSQWGYTF. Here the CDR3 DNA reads TGTGCCAGCAGCCAGTGGGGCTACACCTTC.

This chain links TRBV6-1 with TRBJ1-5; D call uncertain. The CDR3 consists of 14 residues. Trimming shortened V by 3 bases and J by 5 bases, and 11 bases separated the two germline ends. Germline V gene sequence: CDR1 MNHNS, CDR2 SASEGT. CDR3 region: CASSEVPGDQPQHF. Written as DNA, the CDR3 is TGTGCCAGCAGTGAGGTCCCGGGTGATCAGCCCCAGCATTTT.

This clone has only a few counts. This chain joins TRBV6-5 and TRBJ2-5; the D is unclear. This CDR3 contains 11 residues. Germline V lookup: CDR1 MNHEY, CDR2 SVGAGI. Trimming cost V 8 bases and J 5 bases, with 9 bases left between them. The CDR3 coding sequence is TGTGCCAGCGGGCGTTTGGAGACCCAGTACTTC. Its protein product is CASGRLETQYF.

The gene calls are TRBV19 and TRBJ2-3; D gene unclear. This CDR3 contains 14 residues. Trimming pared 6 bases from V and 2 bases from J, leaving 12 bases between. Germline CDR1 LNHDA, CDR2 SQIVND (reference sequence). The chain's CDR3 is CASRVTGYTDTQYF. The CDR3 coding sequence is TGTGCCAGTAGGGTGACTGGCTACACAGATACGCAGTATTTT.

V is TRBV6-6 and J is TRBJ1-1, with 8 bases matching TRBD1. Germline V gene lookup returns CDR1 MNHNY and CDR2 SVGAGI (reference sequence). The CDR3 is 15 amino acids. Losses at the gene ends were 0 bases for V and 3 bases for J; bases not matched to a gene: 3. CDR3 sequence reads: CASSYSPDRDTEAFF. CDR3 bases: TGTGCCAGCAGTTACTCCCCGGACAGGGACACTGAAGCTTTCTTT.

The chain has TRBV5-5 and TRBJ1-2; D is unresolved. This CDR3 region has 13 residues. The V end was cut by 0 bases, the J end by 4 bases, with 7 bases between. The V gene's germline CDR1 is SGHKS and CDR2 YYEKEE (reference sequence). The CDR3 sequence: CASSLDGVYGYTF. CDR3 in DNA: TGTGCCAGCAGCTTGGACGGAGTCTATGGCTACACCTTC.

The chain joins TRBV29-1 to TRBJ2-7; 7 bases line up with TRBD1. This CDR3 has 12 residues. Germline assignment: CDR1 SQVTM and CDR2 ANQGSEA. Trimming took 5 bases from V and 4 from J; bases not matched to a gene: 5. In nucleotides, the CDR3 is TGCAGCGTTACACCAGGGGGATACGAGCAGTACTTC. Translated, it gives CSVTPGGYEQYF.

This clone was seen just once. The DNA of the CDR3 is TGTGCCAGCAGCTTGGACCACATGAACACTGAAGCTTTCTTT. Its translation: CASSLDHMNTEAFF. The chain employs TRBV5-4 and TRBJ1-1; D is unclear. The CDR3 spans 14 residues. Trimming cost V 0 bases and J 0 bases, with 6 bases left between them. Germline CDR1 SGHNT, CDR2 YYREEE (reference sequence).

The CDR3 protein is CSVVIGTGKKDEQYF. As DNA, the CDR3 is TGCAGCGTCGTGATAGGGACAGGAAAAAAAGACGAGCAGTACTTC. The chain employs TRBV29-1 and TRBJ2-7, with 8 positions matching TRBD1. Germline trimming cut 6 bases from V and 5 bases from J; bases unmatched to any gene: 15. This CDR3 spans 15 amino acids. The germline CDR1 and CDR2 sequences are SQVTM and ANQGSEA.

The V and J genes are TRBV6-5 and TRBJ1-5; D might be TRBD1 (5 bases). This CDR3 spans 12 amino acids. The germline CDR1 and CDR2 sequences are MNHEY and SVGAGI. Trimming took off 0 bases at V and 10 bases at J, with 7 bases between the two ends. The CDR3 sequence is CASSYSGGPQHF. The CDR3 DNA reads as TGTGCCAGCAGTTACTCGGGGGGTCCCCAGCATTTT.

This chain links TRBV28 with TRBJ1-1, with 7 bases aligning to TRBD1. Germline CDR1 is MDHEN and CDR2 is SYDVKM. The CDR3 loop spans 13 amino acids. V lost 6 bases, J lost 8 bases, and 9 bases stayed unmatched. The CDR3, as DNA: TGTGCCAGCAGAAGGGACAGTCGAAGCGAAGCTTTCTTT. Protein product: CASRRDSRSEAFF.

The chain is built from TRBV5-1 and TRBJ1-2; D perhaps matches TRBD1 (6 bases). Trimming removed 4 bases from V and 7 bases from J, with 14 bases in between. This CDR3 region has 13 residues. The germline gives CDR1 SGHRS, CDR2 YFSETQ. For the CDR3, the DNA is TGCGCCAGCAGCGCAGCAGGGGCGGGTGGCTACACCTTC. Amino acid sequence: CASSAAGAGGYTF.

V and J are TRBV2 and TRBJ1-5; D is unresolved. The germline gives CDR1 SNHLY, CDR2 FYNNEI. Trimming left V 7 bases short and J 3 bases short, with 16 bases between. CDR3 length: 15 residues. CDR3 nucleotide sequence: TGTGCCAGCAATATCTACGGGGAAGTCAATCAGCCCCAGCATTTT. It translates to CASNIYGEVNQPQHF. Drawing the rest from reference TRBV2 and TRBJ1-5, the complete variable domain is EPEVTQTPSHQVTQMGQEVILRCVPISNHLYFYWYRQILGQKVEFLVSFYNNEISEKSEIFDDQFSVERPDGSNFTLKIRSTKLEDSAMYFCASNIYGEVNQPQHFGDGTRLSIL.

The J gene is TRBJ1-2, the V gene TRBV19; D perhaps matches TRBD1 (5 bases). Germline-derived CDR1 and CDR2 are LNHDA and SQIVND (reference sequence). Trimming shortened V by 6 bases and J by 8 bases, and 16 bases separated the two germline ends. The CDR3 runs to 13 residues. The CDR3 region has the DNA TGTGCCAGTAGCCTCTCAGGGTCACGAGGCTACACCTTC. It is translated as CASSLSGSRGYTF.

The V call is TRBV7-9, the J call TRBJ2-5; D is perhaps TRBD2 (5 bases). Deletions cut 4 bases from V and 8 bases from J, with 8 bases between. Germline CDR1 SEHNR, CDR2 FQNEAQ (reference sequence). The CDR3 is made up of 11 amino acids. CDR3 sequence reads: CASSSASTQYF. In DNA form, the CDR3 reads TGTGCCAGCAGCTCTGCTAGCACCCAGTACTTC.

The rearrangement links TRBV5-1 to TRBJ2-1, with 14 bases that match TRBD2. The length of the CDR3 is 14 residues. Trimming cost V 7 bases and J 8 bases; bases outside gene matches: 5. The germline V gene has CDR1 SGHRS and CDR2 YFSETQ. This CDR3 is CASVGTSGSYEQFF. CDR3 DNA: TGCGCCAGCGTTGGGACTAGCGGGAGTTATGAGCAGTTCTTC.

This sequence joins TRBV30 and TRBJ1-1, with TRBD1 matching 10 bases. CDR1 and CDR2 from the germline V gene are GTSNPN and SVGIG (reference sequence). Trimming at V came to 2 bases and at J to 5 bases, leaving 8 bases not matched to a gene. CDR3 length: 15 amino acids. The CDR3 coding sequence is TGTGCCTGGAGTATGGACAGGGGGAGAAGGACTGAAGCTTTCTTT. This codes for CAWSMDRGRRTEAFF. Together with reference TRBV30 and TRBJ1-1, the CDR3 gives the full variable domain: SQTIHQWPATLVQPVGSPLSLECTVEGTSNPNLYWYRQAAGRGLQLLFYSVGIGQISSEVPQNLSASRPQDRQFILSSKKLLLSDSGFYLCAWSMDRGRRTEAFFGQGTRLTVV.

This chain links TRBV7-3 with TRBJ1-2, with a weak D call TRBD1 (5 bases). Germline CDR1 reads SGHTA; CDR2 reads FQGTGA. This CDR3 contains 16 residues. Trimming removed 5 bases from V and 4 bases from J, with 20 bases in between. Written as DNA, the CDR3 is TGTGCCAGCAGCATTGGGGGGGGGAGTTCTTCCTATGGCTACACCTTC. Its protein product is CASSIGGGSSSYGYTF.